Listed here are 7 T cell receptor beta chains from one sample, sequenced in a study of technical replicates of blood from a few donors. Clones were read by immunoSEQ multiplex PCR, and TCRdb kept only the in-frame ones, dropping some. The table records under 95,000 clones, roughly 91% of them present only once. The material sequenced was T cells isolated from PBMCs. These receptors originate from a human donor in good health. Some clones in this sample may be carry-over from other donors' samples.

This chain connects TRBV25-1 to TRBJ1-1; 7 positions match TRBD1. Trimming took 6 bases from V and 1 from J; bases not matched to a gene: 2. The CDR3 spans 13 residues. The germline CDR1 and CDR2 sequences are MGHDK and SYGVNS. CDR3 in amino acids: CASSTGENTEAFF. CDR3 DNA sequence: TGTGCCAGCAGCACAGGGGAGAACACTGAAGCTTTCTTT.

The chain carries TRBV9 and TRBJ2-2, with D possibly matching TRBD2 (6 bases). Germline V gene data show CDR1 as SGDLS and CDR2 as YYNGEE. CDR3 length equals 11 residues. V was pared by 10 bases and J by 9 bases, with 13 bases between. The CDR3 bases are TGTGCCTCACGGGGGAACCGGGAGCTGTTTTTT. Its protein is CASRGNRELFF.

The chain combines TRBV10-1 with TRBJ2-2, with D hard to call. Per germline, CDR1 WNHNN and CDR2 SYGVQD (reference sequence). This CDR3 contains 16 residues. Trimming took off 0 bases at V and 0 bases at J, with 8 bases between the two ends. CDR3 amino acids: CASSESTNTNTGELFF. For the CDR3, the DNA is TGCGCCAGCAGTGAGTCGACAAACACGAACACCGGGGAGCTGTTTTTT.

The chain uses TRBV5-4 and TRBJ2-5; TRBD2 aligns across 14 bases. The end of the DNA fits TRBJ2-7 better, so the J call may be wrong. The germline CDR1 and CDR2 sequences are SGHNT and YYREEE (reference sequence). This CDR3 contains 16 residues. The CDR3 bases are TGTGCCAGCAGCCCCGGGACTAGCGGGAGCCCCTACGAGCAGTACTTC. Translation gives CASSPGTSGSPYEQYF.

The chain carries TRBV9 and TRBJ2-2, with a tentative D call TRBD2 (6 bases). From germline, CDR1 is SGDLS and CDR2 YYNGEE. This CDR3 spans 17 amino acids. Trimming pared 3 bases from V and 2 bases from J, leaving 17 bases between. In DNA form, the CDR3 reads TGTGCCAGCAGCGCAATATCCGGGGGATCTAACACCGGGGAGCTGTTTTTT. Translated, it gives CASSAISGGSNTGELFF.

The gene calls are TRBV5-1 and TRBJ1-5, with D perhaps matching TRBD1 (6 bases). The CDR3 runs to 14 residues. Looked up from germline, CDR1 is SGHRS and CDR2 is YFSETQ. V lost 0 bases and J 5 bases, leaving 9 bases between the germline ends. In nucleotides, the CDR3 is TGCGCCAGCAGCTTGGGACAGGAAGATCAGCCCCAGCATTTT. It yields the protein CASSLGQEDQPQHF. Variable domain in full (rest from reference TRBV5-1 and TRBJ1-5): KAGVTQTPRYLIKTRGQQVTLSCSPISGHRSVSWYQQTPGQGLQFLFEYFSETQRNKGNFPGRFSGRQFSNSRSEMNVSTLELGDSALYLCASSLGQEDQPQHFGDGTRLSIL.

V and J are TRBV5-1 and TRBJ2-1, with 8 bases matching TRBD1. The CDR3 contains 15 residues. CDR1 is SGHRS, CDR2 YFSETQ, per germline. V trimming: 3 bases; J trimming: 3 bases; junction bases outside the gene matches: 5. As DNA, the CDR3 is TGCGCCAGCAGCTCGACAGGGGCCATCTACAATGAGCAGTTCTTC. The encoded protein is CASSSTGAIYNEQFF. Variable domain in full (rest from reference TRBV5-1 and TRBJ2-1): KAGVTQTPRYLIKTRGQQVTLSCSPISGHRSVSWYQQTPGQGLQFLFEYFSETQRNKGNFPGRFSGRQFSNSRSEMNVSTLELGDSALYLCASSSTGAIYNEQFFGPGTRLTVL.